The entry that follows covers one T cell receptor (beta chain) sequence. Its antigen is as yet unknown. These data are taken from a study of cytomegalovirus exposure and HLA in healthy donors. Findings and limits, study-wide: The classifier reportedly diagnosed cytomegalovirus status with high sensitivity and specificity.

Profiled with immunoSEQ multiplex PCR; TCRdb holds only in-frame clones, not every one. Among roughly 200,000 clones, 80% to 85% were seen once, and the ten largest hold around 1.2%. This CDR3 is 14 amino acids long. V lost 6 bases to trimming and J lost 3 bases; unmatched junction nucleotides: 7. Germline CDR1 MNHEY, CDR2 SMNVEV (reference sequence). The clonotype originates from a woman in her 30s in good health and CMV-seronegative. The chain uses TRBV27 and TRBJ2-7, with 8 nucleotides matching TRBD1. Specimen: PBMCs. The CDR3 loop is CASSGQGINYEQYF. CDR3 sequence (DNA): TGTGCCAGCAGCGGACAGGGAATTAACTACGAGCAGTACTTC.